The 32 T cell receptor beta chains presented below share a single source sample, sequenced in a study of T cells in women clearing cervical HPV infection. Produced via immunoSEQ multiplex PCR; TCRdb's table is partial and in-frame only. The table lists roughly 48,000 clones. What was sequenced was blood buffy coat. These receptors were taken from a woman aged 18-70 years with a cervical HPV16 infection that either progressed to CIN3+ or cleared (not recorded which).

On this clone itself: The CDR3 end is not reached by the read, which stops 3 residues before it; the germline J gene fills it in. The V gene is TRBV5-4, the J gene TRBJ2-7, with 7 bases fitting TRBD1. The germline CDR1 and CDR2 sequences are SGHNT and YYREEE (reference sequence). The trim removed 4 bases at V and 1 base at J, leaving 2 bases unmatched. The CDR3 consists of 13 residues. The CDR3 bases that were read are TGTGCCAGCAGCAGGGACAGATCCTACGAG. Translated: CASSRDRSYE. The whole CDR3 sequence is CASSRDRSYEQYF.

About this clone itself: The CDR3 end falls 3 residues outside the read, so it is completed with the germline J gene. The chain joins TRBV12-3 or TRBV12-4 to TRBJ2-5, with a possible D match to TRBD2 (5 bases). This CDR3 has 13 amino acids. With 2 bases removed from V and 5 bases from J, the gap between germline ends came to 9 bases. CDR3 DNA (partial): TGTGCCAGCAGTTTACGAGGGCCGGAGACC. Its protein is CASSLRGPET. In full, the CDR3 is CASSLRGPETQYF.

With respect to this clone: The read is 3 residues too short to cover the CDR3 end, so that end is filled in from the germline J gene. This rearrangement joins TRBV2 to TRBJ2-6, with a weak D call TRBD1 (5 bases). This CDR3 is 16 amino acids long. Germline V CDR1 and CDR2: SNHLY, FYNNEI. Trimming left V 4 bases short and J 2 bases short, with 12 bases between. The CDR3 sequence: CASSGTQGAGANVLTF. CDR3 DNA, as far as it was read: TGTGCCAGCAGTGGAACTCAGGGTGCTGGGGCCAACGTC.

In the case of this clone: Read sequence stops 3 residues before the CDR3 end, and the germline J gene provides the missing end. The V call is TRBV30, the J call TRBJ1-1; TRBD1 matches at 8 bases. Germline CDR1 and CDR2: GTSNPN and SVGIG (reference sequence). Trimming took 4 bases from V and 6 from J; bases not matched to a gene: 4. This CDR3 region has 12 residues. CDR3 bases read: TGTGCCTGGAAAGCACAGGGGGCTGAA. This codes for CAWKAQGAE. The CDR3 in its entirety is CAWKAQGAEAFF.

Remarks on this clone: The CDR3 extends 3 residues past the end of the read, so its final part is completed from the germline J gene. This chain joins TRBV7-2 and TRBJ2-3; no clear D. Trimming removed 2 bases from V and 5 bases from J, with 2 bases in between. The CDR3 sequence is 11 residues long. Germline V CDR1 and CDR2: SGHTA, FQGNSA. CDR3 amino acids: CASSLQDTQYF. The sequenced part of the CDR3 DNA is TGTGCCAGCAGCTTACAAGATACG.

Of note for this clone: A read error may account for a junction end that differs from germline. The CDR3 bases that were read are TGCGCCAGCAGCCTCCAAGGGGCCAGGGGTCCTTCA. Translating gives CASSLQGARGPS. The whole CDR3 sequence is CASSLQGARGPSAFF. The chain couples TRBV4-2 to TRBJ1-1; D might be TRBD1 (6 bases). With the read ending 3 residues before the CDR3 end, the germline J gene is used to fill in that end. The CDR3 runs to 15 residues. Germline V gives CDR1 LGHNA, CDR2 YNFKEQ.

In the case of this clone: Read coverage stops 3 residues before the CDR3 terminus; the germline J gene supplies the remainder. The V call is TRBV20-1, the J call TRBJ1-5; D ambiguous. Between the trimmed V and J ends, which lost 4 bases and 2 bases, there was a span of 15 bases. Germline CDR1 is DFQATT and CDR2 is SNEGSKA (reference sequence). The CDR3 is made up of 15 amino acids. CDR3: CSANIVLFGNQPQHF. The sequenced part of the CDR3 DNA is TGCAGTGCTAACATCGTCTTGTTCGGCAATCAGCCC.

In regard to this clone: The CDR3 end is not reached by the read, which stops 3 residues before it; the germline J gene fills it in. The rearrangement uses TRBV18 and TRBJ2-3; 7 bases agree with TRBD1. V trimming: 4 bases; J trimming: 0 bases; junction bases outside the gene matches: 10. This CDR3 has 17 amino acids. Germline V gives CDR1 KGHSH, CDR2 LQKENI. The sequenced part of the CDR3 DNA is TGTGCCAGCTCACTCACAGGGGATCTTACTAGCACAGATACG. Translation: CASSLTGDLTSTDT. The whole CDR3 sequence reads CASSLTGDLTSTDTQYF.

Concerning this clone itself: Coverage ceases 3 residues before the CDR3 finishes, and the germline J gene fills in the end. The V call is TRBV11-3, the J call TRBJ2-1; a possible D gene is TRBD2 (5 bases). The V gene lost 1 base and the J gene lost 7 bases, with 14 bases spanning the gap. The CDR3 contains 15 residues. Germline V gene lookup returns CDR1 SGHNT and CDR2 YENEEA. The CDR3 is CASSLGVSGVNEQFF. The CDR3 DNA, read in part, is TGTGCCAGCAGCTTAGGGGTCTCCGGGGTAAATGAG. Complete variable domain (other parts from reference TRBV11-3 and TRBJ2-1): EAGVVQSPRYKIIEKKQPVAFWCNPISGHNTLYWYLQNLGQGPELLIRYENEEAVDDSQLPKDRFSAERLKGVDSTLKIQPAELGDSAVYLCASSLGVSGVNEQFFGPGTRLTVL.

A note on this clone: The read terminates 3 residues before the CDR3 end, so the remaining end is supplied by the germline J gene. The gene calls are TRBV5-5 and TRBJ2-3; 8 bases match TRBD1. The CDR3 loop spans 12 amino acids. Germline V gene lookup returns CDR1 SGHKS and CDR2 YYEKEE (reference sequence). The DNA read from the CDR3 is TGTGCCAGCAGCTTGACAGGGGGTCCG. It specifies CASSLTGGP. The entire CDR3 sequence reads CASSLTGGPQYF. The full variable domain, completed using reference TRBV5-5 and TRBJ2-3, is DAGVTQSPTHLIKTRGQQVTLRCSPISGHKSVSWYQQVLGQGPQFIFQYYEKEERGRGNFPDRFSARQFPNYSSELNVNALLLGDSALYLCASSLTGGPQYFGPGTRLTVL.

As for this clone: The DNA ends 3 residues before the CDR3 does, and the rest of the CDR3 is filled in from the germline J gene. The chain is built from TRBV5-4 and TRBJ2-1; weak D call: TRBD2 (6 bases). The CDR3 has 15 amino acids. The germline V gene encodes CDR1 SGHNT and CDR2 YYREEE (reference sequence). Trimming cost V 4 bases and J 4 bases, with 15 bases left between them. The covered CDR3 bases are TGTGCCAGCAGCATCACGGGGGAGCCTTACAATGAG. It codes for CASSITGEPYNE. The CDR3 as a whole reads CASSITGEPYNEQFF.

As to this clone: The read terminates 3 residues ahead of where the CDR3 ends, so the germline J gene completes it. This chain connects TRBV7-9 to TRBJ2-1; weak D call: TRBD2 (5 bases). The CDR3 covers 15 residues. V lost 5 bases and J 0 bases, leaving 11 bases between the germline ends. Per germline, CDR1 SEHNR and CDR2 FQNEAQ (reference sequence). This CDR3 is CASSPSGSSYNEQFF. The sequenced part of the CDR3 DNA is TGTGCCAGCAGCCCATCGGGGAGCTCCTACAATGAG. Full variable domain (outside the CDR3, taken from reference TRBV7-9 and TRBJ2-1): DTGVSQNPRHKITKRGQNVTFRCDPISEHNRLYWYRQTLGQGPEFLTYFQNEAQLEKSRLLSDRFSAERPKGSFSTLEIQRTEQGDSAMYLCASSPSGSSYNEQFFGPGTRLTVL.

Of note for this clone: The read ends 3 residues before the CDR3 terminus; that terminus is restored from the germline J gene. The chain couples TRBV20-1 to TRBJ2-5, with D hard to call. CDR1 is DFQATT, CDR2 SNEGSKA, per germline (reference sequence). Trimming removed 0 bases at V and 2 bases at J, with 10 bases between. The CDR3 is made up of 14 amino acids. CDR3 DNA (partial): TGCAGTGCTAGAGATCGGCAGGCGCAAGAGACC. It encodes CSARDRQAQET. The CDR3, in full, reads CSARDRQAQETQYF.

As regards this clone: With the read ending 3 residues before the CDR3 end, the germline J gene is used to fill in that end. The chain links TRBV30 to TRBJ2-1; TRBD2 might be the D (6 bases). Germline loops: CDR1 GTSNPN, CDR2 SVGIG (reference sequence). The length of the CDR3 is 14 residues. V lost 2 bases, J lost 8 bases, and 16 bases lay in between. The CDR3 here is CAWSLGGGHDEQFF. CDR3 bases read: TGTGCCTGGAGTTTGGGGGGAGGTCATGATGAG.

Details on this clone: The CDR3 goes on 3 residues after the read ends, and that part is filled in from the germline J gene. This chain uses TRBV13 with TRBJ2-6; 8 positions match TRBD1. The V gene's germline CDR1 is PRHDT and CDR2 FYEKMQ (reference sequence). The junction had 4 bases not matched to a gene; V was cut back by 5 bases and J by 1 base. The CDR3 is 16 amino acids. CDR3 DNA (partial): TGTGCCAGCAGCGTAAGGACAGGGTCTGGGGCCAACGTC. It yields the protein CASSVRTGSGANV. The entire CDR3 reads CASSVRTGSGANVLTF. Looking up the rest from reference TRBV13 and TRBJ2-6 gives the full variable domain: AAGVIQSPRHLIKEKRETATLKCYPIPRHDTVYWYQQGPGQDPQFLISFYEKMQSDKGSIPDRFSAQQFSDYHSELNMSSLELGDSALYFCASSVRTGSGANVLTFGAGSRLTVL.

Turning to this clone: The read is 3 residues too short to cover the CDR3 end, so that end is filled in from the germline J gene. The chain carries TRBV28 and TRBJ2-7, with TRBD1 matching 10 bases. In germline, CDR1 is MDHEN, CDR2 SYDVKM. V was clipped by 5 bases and J by 2 bases; unmatched bases: 9. CDR3 length: 16 residues. CDR3 protein: CASSVAPGQGTYEQYF. The CDR3 DNA, read in part, is TGTGCCAGCAGTGTTGCGCCGGGACAGGGGACCTACGAG.

A remark on this clone: The read terminates 3 residues before the CDR3 end, so the remaining end is supplied by the germline J gene. This chain links TRBV2 with TRBJ1-2; possible D gene TRBD1, 6 bases. The V and J ends lost 6 bases and 6 bases respectively, with 17 bases between them. This CDR3 has 14 amino acids. The germline CDR1 and CDR2 sequences are SNHLY and FYNNEI. The CDR3 spells CASSPRGSSNGYTF. The CDR3 bases that were read are TGTGCCAGCAGCCCCAGGGGCAGTTCGAATGGC.

Worth noting for this clone: The CDR3 is cut off 3 residues early in the read; its end comes from the germline J gene. V and J are TRBV20-1 and TRBJ1-1; possible D gene TRBD1, 5 bases. CDR3 length equals 14 residues. Germline V gene lookup returns CDR1 DFQATT and CDR2 SNEGSKA (reference sequence). V was shortened by 3 bases and J by 4 bases, with 15 bases between the two germline ends. The CDR3 DNA, read in part, is TGCAGTGCTAGTAGGGCAGGGAGAAGCACTGAA. This encodes CSASRAGRSTE. The full CDR3 protein reads CSASRAGRSTEAFF.

A remark on this clone: Read sequence stops 3 residues before the CDR3 end, and the germline J gene provides the missing end. The J gene is TRBJ2-7, the V gene TRBV29-1, with D maybe TRBD2 (6 bases). There are 20 residues in the CDR3. The V end lost 3 bases, the J end lost 2 bases, and 32 bases lay between the germline ends. Germline CDR1 and CDR2: SQVTM and ANQGSEA. This CDR3 reads CSVDLVTSYAGGVITYEQYF. CDR3 DNA, as far as it was read: TGCAGCGTTGATCTGGTCACTTCTTATGCTGGCGGGGTTATTACCTACGAG.

As regards this clone: The read ends 3 residues early relative to the CDR3; the germline J gene fills the gap. The V gene is TRBV4-2, the J gene TRBJ2-7; 8 bases are shared with TRBD1. V lost 2 bases to trimming and J lost 2 bases; unmatched junction nucleotides: 5. The length of the CDR3 is 15 residues. CDR1 is LGHNA, CDR2 YNFKEQ, per germline. CDR3 protein: CASSQTTGDPYEQYF. The part of the CDR3 DNA that was read is TGTGCCAGCAGCCAAACGACAGGGGACCCCTACGAG.

Regarding this clone: The read comes to an end 3 residues before the CDR3 does, leaving the germline J gene to fill in the end. V usage is TRBV5-1 and J usage is TRBJ2-5; 8 bases fit TRBD2. V dropped 2 bases and J dropped 5; count of bases not matched to a gene: 5. The CDR3 loop spans 14 amino acids. Per the germline V gene, CDR1 is SGHRS and CDR2 is YFSETQ. Incomplete CDR3 DNA: TGCGCCAGCAGCTTCACGGGGGGGCCGGAGACC. It translates to CASSFTGGPET. The whole CDR3 region reads CASSFTGGPETQYF.

On this clone: The DNA ends 3 residues before the CDR3 does, and the rest of the CDR3 is filled in from the germline J gene. This rearrangement joins TRBV30 to TRBJ2-7; no definite D call. The CDR3 has 16 residues. V was pared by 2 bases and J by 4 bases, with 21 bases between. Germline V lookup: CDR1 GTSNPN, CDR2 SVGIG (reference sequence). Incomplete CDR3 DNA: TGTGCCTGGAGTCCTCGACTTTTGCCTCTCATTTACGAG. As protein: CAWSPRLLPLIYE. The full CDR3 protein is CAWSPRLLPLIYEQYF.

Note on this clone: The DNA ends 3 residues before the CDR3 does, and the rest of the CDR3 is filled in from the germline J gene. The chain combines TRBV20-1 with TRBJ2-3; 14 bases align to TRBD2. Germline CDR1 reads DFQATT; CDR2 reads SNEGSKA (reference sequence). With V trimmed by 4 bases and J by 4 bases, 7 bases remained unmatched. This CDR3 is built from 16 residues. The chain's CDR3 is CSAIGLAGGGADTQYF. The sequenced CDR3 bases are TGCAGTGCTATTGGACTAGCGGGAGGAGGTGCAGATACG.

In regard to this clone: The read terminates 3 residues ahead of where the CDR3 ends, so the germline J gene completes it. The chain is built from TRBV12-3 or TRBV12-4 and TRBJ1-4; no definite D call. Deletions cut 7 bases from V and 3 bases from J, with 15 bases between. The CDR3 contains 15 residues. The CDR3 spells CASTIWPAPNEKLFF. Partial CDR3 DNA: TGTGCCAGCACCATTTGGCCCGCCCCTAATGAAAAA.

With regard to this clone: The read is 3 residues too short to cover the CDR3 end, so that end is filled in from the germline J gene. The chain couples TRBV19 to TRBJ2-7; possibly TRBD1 for D (6 bases). The V and J ends lost 1 base and 6 bases respectively, with 13 bases between them. From germline, CDR1 is LNHDA and CDR2 SQIVND (reference sequence). The CDR3 runs 14 residues. This chain's CDR3 is CASSIAVQGSEQYF. The part of the CDR3 DNA that was read is TGTGCCAGTAGTATAGCAGTCCAGGGGAGCGAG.

Worth noting for this clone: Read data end 3 residues before the CDR3 end; the end is taken from the germline J gene. The chain couples TRBV6-1 to TRBJ2-2, with D maybe TRBD1 (6 bases). V shed 4 bases and J shed 4 bases, with 10 bases lying between them. The germline V gene has CDR1 MNHNS and CDR2 SASEGT. This CDR3 region has 14 residues. The CDR3 bases that were read are TGTGCCAGCAGTGTCGTGGGGGCCACCGGGGAG. Translation gives CASSVVGATGE. The whole CDR3 is CASSVVGATGELFF.

Points on this clone: The sequenced fragment ends 3 residues before the CDR3 boundary, so the rest is inferred from the germline J gene. The rearrangement uses TRBV5-1 and TRBJ1-1, with 8 bases aligning to TRBD1. This CDR3 has 14 amino acids. V was pared by 4 bases and J by 4 bases, with 6 bases of the junction left unmatched. Germline lookup yields CDR1 SGHRS and CDR2 YFSETQ. CDR3 DNA (partial): TGCGCCAGCAGCAGATCCACAGGGGGCACTGAA. This sequence encodes CASSRSTGGTE. The whole CDR3 is CASSRSTGGTEAFF.

A remark on this clone: The read ends 3 residues shy of where the CDR3 ends; the end is completed using the germline J gene. The V gene is TRBV20-1, the J gene TRBJ2-7; D perhaps matches TRBD1 (5 bases). Germline V gives CDR1 DFQATT, CDR2 SNEGSKA (reference sequence). V dropped 5 bases and J dropped 5 bases, with 16 bases sitting between them. CDR3 length: 13 amino acids. CDR3 region: CSAGAGQADEQYF. The DNA read from the CDR3 is TGCAGTGCTGGGGCCGGGCAAGCCGACGAG.

Notes on this clone: The missing CDR3 end, 3 residues past where the read stops, is filled in from the germline J gene. The chain joins TRBV30 to TRBJ1-4; tentative D call: TRBD1 (5 bases). V shed 3 bases and J shed 8 bases, with 13 bases lying between them. There are 13 residues in the CDR3. Germline CDR1 is GTSNPN and CDR2 is SVGIG (reference sequence). The CDR3 protein is CAWRQEVGEKLFF. The CDR3 bases that were read are TGTGCCTGGAGACAGGAGGTAGGAGAAAAA.

About this clone itself: Read sequence stops 3 residues before the CDR3 end, and the germline J gene provides the missing end. The V call is TRBV6-2 or TRBV6-3, the J call TRBJ1-4; no definite D call. V dropped 2 bases and J dropped 8 bases, with 15 bases sitting between them. The CDR3 extends over 15 amino acids. CDR1 is MNHEY, CDR2 SVGEGT, per germline. Here the CDR3 reads CASSYQGLLREKLFF. The part of the CDR3 DNA that was read is TGTGCCAGCAGTTACCAAGGACTTCTCCGAGAAAAA.

Remarks on this clone: Relative to the germline gene, one junction end is altered; a read error may explain this. Read sequence stops 3 residues before the CDR3 end, and the germline J gene provides the missing end. The V gene is TRBV4-2, the J gene TRBJ2-7; D is unclear. The germline CDR1 and CDR2 sequences are LGHNA and YNFKEQ. This CDR3 has 16 residues. The DNA read from the CDR3 is TGCGCCAGCAGCCAAGAATCAGGCCACCCAACCTACGAG. It specifies CASSQESGHPTYE. The complete CDR3 protein is CASSQESGHPTYEQYF.

In the case of this clone: Sequencing ends 3 residues short of the CDR3 end; the germline J gene provides the rest. The V call is TRBV2, the J call TRBJ2-7, with D perhaps TRBD1 (5 bases). V was cut by 10 bases and J by 0 bases, with 13 bases left in between. CDR1 SNHLY and CDR2 FYNNEI come from the germline V gene. The CDR3 consists of 13 residues. The sequenced CDR3 bases are TGTGCCACCAGACAGCCGAGCTCCTACGAG. Protein sequence: CATRQPSSYE. The CDR3 as a whole reads CATRQPSSYEQYF.